This TCR beta chain came from a study of cytomegalovirus exposure and HLA in healthy donors. Findings of the study overall: For most TCR sequences rarity was the rule, although some public TCRs occurred in many donors. Reports state that TCR beta sequences accurately predicted most subjects' HLA-A and HLA-B alleles. The study designated 150 to 200 TCR beta chains cytomegalovirus-associated.

60 Vbeta and 13 Jbeta primers were used in PCR. Assay used: immunoSEQ multiplex PCR; TCRdb lists only in-frame clones, some missing. The repertoire includes approximately 160,000 clones, approximately 77% of them detected once, and about 7.4% sits in the top ten. The V gene lost 3 bases and the J gene lost 4 bases, with 15 bases spanning the gap. The CDR3 consists of 14 residues. Germline V gene data show CDR1 as GTSNPN and CDR2 as SVGIG (reference sequence). Of note for this clone: The antigen remains unidentified.

The sample was PBMCs. The rearrangement links TRBV30 to TRBJ1-1; maybe TRBD1 (5 bases). The receptor was derived from a male donor in good health and CMV-seropositive. The CDR3, as DNA: TGTGCCTGGAGCCCAACCAACCAGGGCACTGAAGCTTTCTTT. Translation gives CAWSPTNQGTEAFF.